This record looks at one TCR beta chain sequence and its context. The antigen remains undetermined. V was clipped by 2 bases and J by 0 bases, with 2 bases between them. Germline V lookup: CDR1 SGHTA, CDR2 FQGNSA. The CDR3 spans 13 residues. Clones were read by immunoSEQ multiplex PCR, and TCRdb kept only the in-frame ones, dropping some. The sample lists 55,000 to 70,000 clones, about 88% occurring once. These data belong to a study of T cell responses to AZD1222 COVID-19 vaccine. Study results and limitations: Vaccine-related CD4 TCRs covered spike, predominating at 160-218 and 743-854. Baseline serostatus was positive in only a handful of AZD1222 recipients. White British donors predominated, females outnumbered males, and clonal diversity was possibly underestimated. Spike-specific TCRs gained breadth and depth after people received two AZD1222 doses.

The TCR comes from an adult in good health. The chain has TRBV7-2 and TRBJ1-5, with no clear D. The sample consisted of peripheral blood, taken on day 0 of AZD1222 vaccination. CDR3 coding DNA: TGTGCCAGCAGCTTAAGTAGCAATCAGCCCCAGCATTTT. Encoded protein: CASSLSSNQPQHF.